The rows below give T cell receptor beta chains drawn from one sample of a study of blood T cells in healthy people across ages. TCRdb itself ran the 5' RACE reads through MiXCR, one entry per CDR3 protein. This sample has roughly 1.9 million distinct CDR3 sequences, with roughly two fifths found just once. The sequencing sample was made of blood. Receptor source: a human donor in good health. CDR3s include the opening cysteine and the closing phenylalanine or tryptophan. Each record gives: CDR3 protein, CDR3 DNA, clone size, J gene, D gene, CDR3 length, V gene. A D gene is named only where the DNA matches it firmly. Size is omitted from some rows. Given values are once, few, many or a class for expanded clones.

CASSPMGLEAFF	TGTGCCAGCAGCCCGATGGGTCTCGAGGCTTTCTTT	few	TRBJ1-1	NA	12	TRBV5-5
CASSLELQSYEQYF	TGTGCCAGCAGTTTGGAGCTCCAGTCCTACGAGCAGTACTTC	many	TRBJ2-7	NA	14	TRBV28
CASSNGLAGGQFF	TGTGCCAGCAGCAACGGACTAGCGGGGGGGCAGTTCTTC	NA	TRBJ2-1	TRBD2	13	TRBV7-2
CASSQPRGGTGETQYF	TGTGCCAGCAGCCAACCGCGGGGGGGCACCGGGGAGACCCAGTACTTC	NA	TRBJ2-5	TRBD2	16	TRBV4-2
CSAREDRGYGYTF	TGCAGTGCTAGAGAGGACAGAGGATATGGCTACACCTTC	NA	TRBJ1-2	NA	13	TRBV20-1
CSAGTGGWGTQYF	TGCAGCGCCGGGACAGGGGGCTGGGGTACGCAGTATTTT	NA	TRBJ2-3	TRBD1	13	TRBV29-1
CTISEGEGTNYGYTF	TGTACCATCAGTGAAGGCGAGGGAACTAACTATGGCTACACCTTC	NA	TRBJ1-2	NA	15	TRBV10-3
CSARWAGNYNEQFF	TGCAGTGCTAGATGGGCGGGGAACTACAATGAGCAGTTCTTC	few	TRBJ2-1	NA	14	TRBV20-1
CASSQQALVYEQYF	TGTGCCAGCAGCCAACAAGCGTTAGTCTACGAGCAGTACTTC	few	TRBJ2-7	NA	14	TRBV3-1
CASSQERGRPGELFF	TGCGCCAGCAGCCAAGAAAGGGGCAGGCCCGGGGAGCTGTTTTTT	NA	TRBJ2-2	NA	15	TRBV4-3
CASRPPRGLRYGYTF	TGTGCCAGCAGACCCCCAAGAGGGTTGCGCTATGGCTACACCTTC	NA	TRBJ1-2	NA	15	TRBV7-2
CVSRRQGQSGNTIYF	TGTGTCAGCCGTCGACAGGGACAGTCTGGAAACACCATATATTTT	few	TRBJ1-3	TRBD1	15	TRBV11-2
CASNSGTSPMRQYF	TGTGCCAGCAACTCCGGGACTAGCCCTATGAGGCAGTATTTT	few	TRBJ2-3	TRBD2	14	TRBV27
CSAEDANRYTF	TGCAGTGCCGAGGACGCGAATCGCTACACCTTC	once	TRBJ1-2	NA	11	TRBV20-1
CASSPRGSSGGWNEQFF	TGTGCCAGCAGCCCCCGGGGGAGTAGCGGGGGATGGAATGAGCAGTTCTTC	few	TRBJ2-1	TRBD2	17	TRBV9